This TCR beta chain came from a study of T-cell reconstitution after alpha-beta-depleted transplantation in children. Findings of the study overall: Among T cells one year after transplant, newly produced cells accounted for most counts and diversity. Some patients' high day-60 TCRbeta diversity was traced to surviving recipient T cells and thymic progenitors. Reports say that about two months after transplant, the alpha-beta T cells came out of several hundred graft clones that had expanded.

TCRbeta library preparation incorporated unique molecular identifiers. TCRdb reanalysed the PCR reads using MiXCR and keeps one entry per CDR3 protein. The sample has 500,000 to 650,000 distinct CDR3 sequences, 10% to 15% seen once. This clonotype was recorded a few times. The antigen remains unidentified. The germline V gene encodes CDR1 SGDLS and CDR2 YYNGEE. The V gene lost 2 bases and the J gene lost 2 bases, with 17 bases spanning the gap. This CDR3 spans 16 amino acids. V is TRBV9 and J is TRBJ2-7; D perhaps matches TRBD1 (5 bases). Sequencing was performed on PBMCs, mostly from graft donor cells, taken 360 days after TCRalphabeta/CD19-depleted stem cell transplant. This sequence was found in a male patient between 5 and 17 years old who had a stem cell transplant for acute myeloid leukemia, so the T cells may come from the graft donor. The chain's CDR3 is CASSVYADTRPYEQYF. Written as DNA, the CDR3 is TGTGCCAGCAGCGTGTACGCGGACACGAGGCCCTACGAGCAGTACTTC. The complete variable domain, with remaining parts taken from reference TRBV9 and TRBJ2-7, reads DSGVTQTPKHLITATGQRVTLRCSPRSGDLSVYWYQQSLDQGLQFLIQYYNGEERAKGNILERFSAQQFPDLHSELNLSSLELGDSALYFCASSVYADTRPYEQYFGPGTRLTVT.